Given below is one TCR beta chain in context. The data were obtained in a study of blood T cell repertoires in COVID-19. Study in general: Samples taken during acute and convalescent COVID-19 were collected in the United States, Italy and Spain. T cells, B-cell-depleted T cells, or PBMCs supplied cDNA or gDNA.

Here immunoSEQ multiplex PCR was the method, and the copy in TCRdb shows in-frame clones only, minus some. The sample has about 38,000 clones; approximately 80% are singletons. The V end lost 1 base, the J end lost 5 bases, and 11 bases lay between the germline ends. This CDR3 spans 14 amino acids. The germline gives CDR1 SEHNR, CDR2 FQNEAQ (reference sequence). V gene TRBV7-9 combines with J gene TRBJ2-5; a weak D match, TRBD1 (6 bases). The sample consisted of peripheral blood. This clonotype was sampled from a man in his forties or fifties with active COVID-19. CDR3 in DNA: TGTGCCAGCAGCTTAGGGACAGAATGGGAGACCCAGTACTTC. Translating it yields CASSLGTEWETQYF.